This T cell receptor (beta chain) was retrieved from a study of shared clonotypes between healthy human individuals. The wider study: Used for every donor were three CD4 naive, three CD4 memory, two CD8 naive and one CD8 memory plate. Broader study findings: Donors were few, which limited the genetic and exposure-history diversity represented.

Trimming cost V 6 bases and J 5 bases, with 7 bases left between them. This CDR3 is built from 10 residues. Germline V CDR1 and CDR2: SQVTM, ANQGSEA. In the authors' methods: As immunoSEQ supplied junction-only sequences (without quality scores), filtering differed. Repertoires were generated with immunoSEQ multiplex PCR, while TCRdb's copy carries only in-frame clones and drops some. That table gives V, J and clone size, and the DNA gave D and trimming. Here the sample spans 2 million to 2.5 million clones, 95% being singletons. Details on this clone: Its antigen is undetermined. Additional DNA sequences in this sample encode the identical CDR3.

This sequence joins TRBV29-1 and TRBJ2-5; the D is unclear. This TCR came from a man aged 18 to 29 in good health. The sequenced sample consisted of naive CD4+ T cells sorted from blood. Specified subset: CD45RA+ positively selected. The CDR3 DNA reads as TGCAGCGTGAGGACGGAGACCCAGTACTTC. Translation: CSVRTETQYF.